The text below deals with one TCR beta chain. The method was immunoSEQ multiplex PCR; TCRdb's version includes in-frame clones alone and lacks a portion of them. This table has 90,000 or so clones, 85% appearing once. J was trimmed by 10 bases and V by 3 bases; bases with no gene match: 12. This CDR3 has 16 amino acids. CDR1 is MNHNS, CDR2 SASEGT, per germline. The data stem from a study of cytomegalovirus exposure and HLA in healthy donors. The sequenced material came from PBMCs. The sequence was obtained from a man between 18 and 35 years old in good health and CMV-seropositive. This chain links TRBV6-1 with TRBJ1-4; 9 positions match TRBD1. The CDR3 loop is CASSDRTGTGYRKLFF. CDR3 sequence (DNA): TGTGCCAGCAGTGACCGTACCGGGACAGGGTACAGAAAACTGTTTTTT.